The rows below give T cell receptor beta chains drawn from one sample of a study of beta chain features in type 1 diabetes. This table comes from immunoSEQ multiplex PCR, and its TCRdb copy is limited to in-frame clones, with some not included. The sample holds under 200,000 clones; 6.5% to 10% are singletons and the top ten take more than 0.45%. Material: central memory CD4+ T cells from blood. Receptor source: a woman younger than 35 with type 1 diabetes. Each CDR3 is given with its conserved first and last residue. Fields, in order: D gene, V gene, J gene, clone size, CDR3 protein, CDR3 DNA. A D gene is named only where the DNA matches it firmly. Clone size is given for some rows only: seen once, a few or many times, or a class if the clone is expanded.

TRBD1	TRBV29-1	TRBJ2-3	-	CSVGTGGTDTQYF	TGCAGCGTTGGGACAGGGGGCACAGATACGCAGTATTTT
-	TRBV19	TRBJ1-5	few	CASSRDWLSNQPQHF	TGTGCCAGTAGTCGCGACTGGTTAAGCAATCAGCCCCAGCATTTT
TRBD2	TRBV11-2	TRBJ2-7	few	CASSSGLAGGYEQYF	TGTGCCAGCAGCTCAGGACTAGCGGGAGGCTACGAGCAGTACTTC
TRBD1	TRBV5-1	TRBJ2-7	-	CASSVTGTYEQYF	TGCGCCAGCAGCGTGACAGGGACCTACGAGCAGTACTTC
-	TRBV6-5	TRBJ1-2	-	CASSYDGRAGGYTF	TGTGCCAGCAGTTACGATGGGAGGGCCGGAGGCTACACCTTC
TRBD2	TRBV9	TRBJ2-2	few	CASSVGLAGAVGELFF	TGTGCCAGCAGCGTAGGACTAGCGGGAGCGGTCGGGGAGCTGTTTTTT
-	TRBV18	TRBJ1-2	few	CASSPRQVETAYGYTF	TGTGCCAGCTCACCACGGCAGGTGGAAACCGCCTATGGCTACACCTTC
TRBD2	TRBV11-2	TRBJ2-3	few	CASSRLRGGTDTQYF	TGTGCCAGCAGTCGTCTCCGGGGGGGCACAGATACGCAGTATTTT
-	TRBV4-3	TRBJ1-1	-	CASSQAADRLWTEAFF	TGCGCCAGCAGCCAAGCGGCCGACAGGCTTTGGACTGAAGCTTTCTTT
TRBD1	TRBV14	TRBJ2-7	few	CASSHVGTGFSYEQYF	TGTGCCAGCAGCCATGTCGGGACAGGCTTTTCCTACGAGCAGTACTTC
-	TRBV27	TRBJ2-7	-	CASSSRTGEQYF	TGTGCCAGCAGTTCGCGGACGGGGGAGCAGTACTTC
TRBD2	TRBV6-5	TRBJ2-2	few	CASTSGGTRGGELFF	TGTGCCTCGACTAGCGGGGGTACTCGTGGCGGGGAGCTGTTTTTT
-	TRBV7-2	TRBJ1-6	many	CASSPGGVGTLHF	TGTGCCAGCAGTCCGGGGGGGGTCGGGACCCTCCACTTT
TRBD1	TRBV6-6	TRBJ1-5	-	CASRETGDQPQHF	TGTGCCAGCAGAGAGACAGGGGATCAGCCCCAGCATTTT
TRBD1	TRBV18	TRBJ1-1	many	CASSRDRNTEAFF	TGTGCCAGCTCAAGGGACAGAAACACTGAAGCTTTCTTT
TRBD2	TRBV4-3	TRBJ2-2	-	CASSPRGGELNGELFF	TGCGCCAGCAGCCCGCGGGGGGGCGAGTTGAACGGGGAGCTGTTTTTT
TRBD1	TRBV7-9	TRBJ1-4	-	CASSLKPGQVRGKLFF	TGTGCCAGCAGCTTAAAGCCCGGACAGGTTCGTGGAAAACTGTTTTTT
TRBD2	TRBV11-2	TRBJ2-3	few	CASSRTSGGSRGDTQYF	TGTGCCAGCAGCAGGACTAGCGGGGGCTCCCGGGGAGATACGCAGTATTTT
-	TRBV28	TRBJ1-1	-	CASTDIVMNTEAFF	TGTGCCAGCACTGACATCGTCATGAACACTGAAGCTTTCTTT
-	TRBV5-1	TRBJ1-2	-	CASSLDGQGNYGYTF	TGCGCCAGCAGCTTGGATGGGCAGGGTAACTATGGCTACACCTTC
-	TRBV25-1	TRBJ2-2	-	CASSEYRAGGGGELFF	TGTGCCAGCAGTGAATACAGGGCAGGGGGAGGCGGGGAGCTGTTTTTT
-	TRBV6-1	TRBJ2-7	-	CASSEAPPLGEQYF	TGTGCCAGCAGTGAAGCCCCGCCTCTCGGCGAGCAGTACTTC
TRBD1	TRBV7-2	TRBJ2-5	few	CASSLIADRGRETQYF	TGTGCCAGCAGCTTAATCGCTGACAGGGGCCGGGAGACCCAGTACTTC
TRBD1	TRBV7-9	TRBJ2-7	few	CASSFGDRGREQYF	TGTGCCAGCAGCTTCGGGGACAGGGGGCGAGAGCAGTACTTC
-	TRBV10-3	TRBJ2-2	few	CAIRRAGASDTGELFF	TGTGCCATCAGAAGGGCAGGGGCGAGTGACACCGGGGAGCTGTTTTTT
-	TRBV5-1	TRBJ2-1	-	CASSSEGRGSNEQFF	TGCGCCAGCAGCTCGGAGGGCCGGGGGTCCAATGAGCAGTTCTTC
-	TRBV29-1	TRBJ2-1	-	CSLSLYGYNEQFF	TGCAGCCTTAGCCTCTACGGTTACAATGAGCAGTTCTTC